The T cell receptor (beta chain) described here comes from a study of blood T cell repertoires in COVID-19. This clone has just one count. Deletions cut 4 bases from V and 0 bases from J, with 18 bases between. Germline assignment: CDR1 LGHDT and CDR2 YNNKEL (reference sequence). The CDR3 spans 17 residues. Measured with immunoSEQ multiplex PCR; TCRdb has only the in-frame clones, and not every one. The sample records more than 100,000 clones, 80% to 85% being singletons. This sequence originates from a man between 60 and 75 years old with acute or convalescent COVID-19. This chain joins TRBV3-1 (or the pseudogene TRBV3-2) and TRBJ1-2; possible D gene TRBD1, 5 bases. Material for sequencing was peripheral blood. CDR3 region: CASSPSGVVLANYGYTF. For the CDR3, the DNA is TGTGCCAGCAGCCCGTCGGGGGTCGTTTTAGCTAACTATGGCTACACCTTC.